This TCR beta chain was obtained from a study of shared clonotypes between healthy human individuals. Regarding the study as a whole: Estimated richness values were generally larger in naive subsets than in memory subsets.

There were only Caucasian adults among the donors, and all lived in Nashville, Tennessee. Clones were read by immunoSEQ multiplex PCR, and TCRdb kept only the in-frame ones, dropping some. The sample yields hundreds of thousands of clones, more than 70% seen once. This clone was seen repeatedly, ten times or more. Antigen specificity is unknown. This CDR3 region has 14 residues. Deletions cut 2 bases from V and 1 base from J, with 5 bases between. Germline CDR1 SGHAT, CDR2 FQNNGV. J is TRBJ2-2 and V is TRBV11-2; D is unresolved. Source material: memory CD4+ T cells sorted from blood. Subset given: CD45RA-negative fraction. The receptor's source is a woman aged 30 to 39 in good health. This chain's CDR3 is CASSLQGNTGELFF. The CDR3 DNA sequence: TGTGCCAGCAGCTTACAAGGGAACACCGGGGAGCTGTTTTTT.